What follows are 11 T cell receptor beta chains derived from one specimen sequenced in a study of cytomegalovirus exposure and HLA in healthy donors. PCR involved 60 Vbeta and 13 Jbeta primers. This table comes from immunoSEQ multiplex PCR, and its TCRdb copy is limited to in-frame clones, with some not included. The table has roughly 78,000 clones, about 60% seen once. Sequencing was carried out using PBMCs. These receptors all stem from a man aged 25 to 40 in good health and CMV-seropositive.

This chain uses TRBV28 with TRBJ1-5; D perhaps matches TRBD1 (5 bases). CDR1 and CDR2 (germline): MDHEN, SYDVKM. The length of the CDR3 is 15 residues. With 3 bases removed from V and 3 bases from J, the gap between germline ends came to 12 bases. CDR3: CASSLGGVANQPQHF. The CDR3 DNA sequence: TGTGCCAGCAGTTTGGGGGGGGTTGCCAATCAGCCCCAGCATTTT. The full variable domain, with the rest looked up from reference TRBV28 and TRBJ1-5, is DVKVTQSSRYLVKRTGEKVFLECVQDMDHENMFWYRQDPGLGLRLIYFSYDVKMKEKGDIPEGYSVSREKKERFSLILESASTNQTSMYLCASSLGGVANQPQHFGDGTRLSIL.

This sequence joins TRBV11-2 and TRBJ2-1; TRBD2 aligns across 16 bases. This CDR3 is built from 19 residues. Germline CDR1 reads SGHAT; CDR2 reads FQNNGV. V dropped 5 bases and J dropped 3; count of bases not matched to a gene: 10. The CDR3 sequence: CASSQTGLAGGSYYNEQFF. CDR3 nucleotide sequence: TGTGCCAGCAGCCAGACGGGACTAGCGGGAGGGAGTTACTACAATGAGCAGTTCTTC.

The chain is built from TRBV7-2 and TRBJ1-5; perhaps TRBD1 as D (6 bases). This CDR3 spans 16 amino acids. Germline loops: CDR1 SGHTA, CDR2 FQGNSA. V shed 5 bases and J shed 3 bases, with 17 bases lying between them. This chain's CDR3 is CASSITGNENNQPQHF. The DNA for the CDR3 is TGTGCCAGCAGCATCACAGGGAATGAGAACAATCAGCCCCAGCATTTT.

The sample holds a few counts of this clone. The gene calls are TRBV19 and TRBJ1-2, with 10 bases fitting TRBD1. The junction had 8 bases not matched to a gene; V was cut back by 5 bases and J by 8 bases. The CDR3 has 14 amino acids. Per the germline V gene, CDR1 is LNHDA and CDR2 is SQIVND (reference sequence). The CDR3, as DNA: TGTGCCAGTAGTGTTGACAGGGGGCTTGGAGGCTACACCTTC. Its protein is CASSVDRGLGGYTF.

The chain recombines TRBV10-3 with TRBJ1-1; D possibly corresponds to TRBD1 (5 bases). The V and J ends lost 8 bases and 1 base respectively, with 11 bases between them. The CDR3 spans 13 residues. Germline values: CDR1 ENHRY, CDR2 SYGVKD. DNA for the CDR3: TGTGCCATCCGCCCCCAGGGGAACACTGAAGCTTTCTTT. As protein: CAIRPQGNTEAFF.

CDR3 region: CASSKREARTDTQYF. CDR3 coding DNA: TGTGCCAGCAGTAAGCGGGAGGCCCGCACAGATACGCAGTATTTT. The rearrangement uses TRBV6-5 and TRBJ2-3; TRBD2 agrees at 9 bases. The CDR3 runs to 15 residues. CDR1 is MNHEY and CDR2 is SVGAGI in the germline V gene. V dropped 5 bases and J dropped 1; count of bases not matched to a gene: 4.

V usage is TRBV19 and J usage is TRBJ2-7, with 8 nucleotides matching TRBD1. V was pared by 6 bases and J by 0 bases, with 7 bases of the junction left unmatched. Germline-derived CDR1 and CDR2 are LNHDA and SQIVND (reference sequence). The CDR3 is 15 residues long. The CDR3 DNA follows: TGTGCCAGTAGGCTGACAGGGGCGAACTCCTACGAGCAGTACTTC. Translated: CASRLTGANSYEQYF.

This clone was detected a few times. The chain joins TRBV9 to TRBJ2-2, with a tentative D call TRBD2 (5 bases). The germline V and J ends were trimmed by 4 bases and 7 bases, with 11 bases remaining between them. The CDR3 contains 13 residues. Germline values: CDR1 SGDLS, CDR2 YYNGEE. CDR3 sequence reads: CASSPPSFGELFF. As DNA, the CDR3 is TGTGCCAGCAGCCCGCCTAGCTTCGGGGAGCTGTTTTTT.

In its sample, this clone was seen once. This chain uses TRBV7-2 with TRBJ1-2, with 7 bases identical to TRBD1. Germline values: CDR1 SGHTA, CDR2 FQGNSA. CDR3 size: 14 residues. The junction had 6 bases not matched to a gene; V was cut back by 5 bases and J by 3 bases. The CDR3 DNA sequence: TGTGCCAGCAGCCAAGAGGGGGCCGACTATGGCTACACCTTC. Its translation is CASSQEGADYGYTF.

This clone was seen just once. This rearrangement joins TRBV28 to TRBJ1-5; a weak D match, TRBD1 (5 bases). Germline V gene sequence: CDR1 MDHEN, CDR2 SYDVKM. This CDR3 spans 16 amino acids. Trimming cost V 10 bases and J 6 bases, with 25 bases left between them. CDR3 bases: TGTGCCACCTACGACCTCCAGGGTGGTGGAACTCAGCCCCAGCATTTT. The encoded protein is CATYDLQGGGTQPQHF.

This clone has only a few counts. This chain connects TRBV6-1 to TRBJ2-1; 12 bases match TRBD2. From germline, CDR1 is MNHNS and CDR2 SASEGT. This CDR3 spans 14 amino acids. J gave up 8 bases and V 2 bases, and 1 base lay outside the gene matches. The CDR3 DNA reads as TGTGCCAGCAGTGAACTAGCGGGGGGGCATGAGCAGTTCTTC. It codes for CASSELAGGHEQFF.